What follows are 3 T cell receptor beta chains derived from one specimen sequenced in a study of T cell repertoires in cytomegalovirus infection (dated by TCRdb to the late 2010s). No antigen is known for these receptors. The reads were generated on an Illumina HiSeq 1500. Starting from the raw public reads, TCRdb applied fastp trimming at Q25, assembled clones with MiXCR and retained in-frame beta chains. All rows with the same CDR3 protein become a single entry with the most common DNA and genes. Across this sample there are about 83,000 distinct CDR3 sequences, with approximately 45% seen only once. The ten largest clones add up to approximately 93% of the sample. The treatment or condition label for this specimen denotes: in vitro stimulation with specific CMV peptide epitopes to enrich CMV-specific T cells. The input for sequencing was CD8+ T cells from cultured PBMCs, taken from culture after CMV antigen stimulation. These TCRs come from a human donor in good health (CMV status not recorded). Some clones in this sample may be carry-over from other donors' samples.

This clonotype showed up just a few times. The chain is built from TRBV12-3 or TRBV12-4 and TRBJ2-1; 8 bases agree with TRBD2. V was clipped by 3 bases and J by 7 bases; unmatched bases: 5. CDR3 length equals 14 residues. The CDR3 loop reads CASSFRGGRNEQFF. The CDR3 DNA follows: TGTGCCAGCAGTTTTCGGGGGGGTAGGAATGAGCAGTTCTTC.

V and J are TRBV6-1 and TRBJ2-7; D might be TRBD1 (5 bases). V lost 2 bases, J lost 2 bases, and 13 bases lay in between. CDR1 is MNHNS and CDR2 is SASEGT in the germline V gene. CDR3 size: 15 residues. CDR3 sequence reads: CASSESGAATYEQYF. The CDR3 DNA reads as TGTGCCAGCAGTGAATCTGGGGCCGCCACCTACGAGCAGTACTTC.

This clonotype was observed a few times. The chain combines TRBV5-6 with TRBJ1-2, with no clear D. This CDR3 has 11 amino acids. Germline CDR1 is SGHDT and CDR2 is YYEEEE. Trimming cost V 0 bases and J 8 bases, with 5 bases left between them. CDR3 bases: TGTGCCAGCAGCTTGGCCCACGGCTACACCTTC. It is translated as CASSLAHGYTF.